Shown below are 2 T cell receptor beta chains from a single sample sequenced in a study of Graves' ophthalmopathy and Graves' hyperthyroidism. RNA transcripts served as template for amplifying TCR beta CDR3 sequences. Investigators did first-round RT-PCR with HTBI primers, then second-round multiplex PCR. A single record per CDR3 protein comes from TCRdb applying MiXCR to the multiplex PCR reads. The repertoire holds 620,000 or so distinct CDR3 sequences, with about a fifth as singletons. Material: peripheral blood. Receptors were obtained from a woman aged 18 to 35 with stable Graves' hyperthyroidism. Some clones in this sample may be carry-over from other donors' samples.

This clonotype was seen a handful of times. This chain connects TRBV15 to TRBJ1-2; D gene uncertain. This CDR3 is built from 15 residues. Germline-derived CDR1 and CDR2 are LNHNV and YYDKDF (reference sequence). V was clipped by 0 bases and J by 1 base, with 9 bases between them. The CDR3 nucleotides are TGTGCCACCAGCAGAGATAACGCTATTAACTATGGCTACACCTTC. It translates to CATSRDNAINYGYTF.

The sample holds a few counts of this clonotype. The rearrangement links TRBV5-1 to TRBJ1-3; the D gene is possibly TRBD1 (5 bases). This CDR3 is 17 amino acids long. In germline, CDR1 is SGHRS, CDR2 YFSETQ. With 1 base removed from V and 0 bases from J, the gap between germline ends came to 14 bases. The CDR3 DNA is TGCGCCAGCAGCTTGTTGGGGGAACTCCACTCTGGAAACACCATATATTTT. Protein product: CASSLLGELHSGNTIYF. Full variable domain (missing parts from reference TRBV5-1 and TRBJ1-3): KAGVTQTPRYLIKTRGQQVTLSCSPISGHRSVSWYQQTPGQGLQFLFEYFSETQRNKGNFPGRFSGRQFSNSRSEMNVSTLELGDSALYLCASSLLGELHSGNTIYFGEGSWLTVV.